A single sample is the source of the 19 T cell receptor beta chains below, sequenced in a study of T cell changes during pregnancy in multiple sclerosis. Libraries were prepared by immunoSEQ multiplex PCR; TCRdb keeps only in-frame clonotypes and omits some of them. The table shows some 49,000 clones, with approximately 95% occurring only once. The material was CD8+ T cells from peripheral blood mononuclear cells, obtained in the first trimester of pregnancy. These receptors were obtained from a female donor with multiple sclerosis, enrolled in a pregnancy study.

This clone has more than one count but fewer than ten. The chain has TRBV19 and TRBJ1-2; 7 bases line up with TRBD1. CDR1 LNHDA and CDR2 SQIVND come from the germline V gene (reference sequence). This CDR3 has 14 residues. Losses at the gene ends were 3 bases for V and 4 bases for J; bases not matched to a gene: 5. CDR3 bases: TGTGCCAGTAGTATCTCGGGACAGTCCTATGGCTACACCTTC. This gives the protein CASSISGQSYGYTF.

V and J are TRBV27 and TRBJ2-7; 8 nucleotides align to TRBD2. The CDR3 is 15 amino acids. CDR1 MNHEY and CDR2 SMNVEV come from the germline V gene (reference sequence). V trimming: 5 bases; J trimming: 3 bases; junction bases outside the gene matches: 9. In DNA, the CDR3 is TGTGCCAGCAGTGCATTAGCGGGGTTGAACTACGAGCAGTACTTC. Encoded protein: CASSALAGLNYEQYF.

The chain employs TRBV18 and TRBJ2-6, with 11 bases aligning to TRBD1. CDR3 length equals 18 residues. V was clipped by 2 bases and J by 2 bases; unmatched bases: 5. CDR1 KGHSH and CDR2 LQKENI come from the germline V gene. The CDR3 loop reads CASSPRGQGVAGANVLTF. DNA for the CDR3: TGTGCCAGCTCACCAAGGGGACAGGGGGTAGCTGGGGCCAACGTCCTGACTTTC.

The chain employs TRBV25-1 and TRBJ2-7, with 8 positions matching TRBD1. CDR1 MGHDK and CDR2 SYGVNS come from the germline V gene. V gave up 9 bases and J gave up 4 bases; unmatched junction bases: 8. This CDR3 has 13 amino acids. CDR3 sequence reads: CARKGQANYEQYF. CDR3 nucleotides: TGTGCCAGAAAGGGACAGGCGAATTACGAGCAGTACTTC.

This clone was seen once. This chain links TRBV2 with TRBJ2-7; D ambiguous. V shed 1 base and J shed 0 bases, with 4 bases lying between them. The length of the CDR3 is 13 residues. Germline V lookup: CDR1 SNHLY, CDR2 FYNNEI. The chain's CDR3 is CASSEGISYEQYF. The CDR3, as DNA: TGTGCCAGCAGTGAAGGTATCTCCTACGAGCAGTACTTC.

The chain joins TRBV15 to TRBJ2-3, with 7 bases fitting TRBD2. This CDR3 is built from 16 residues. J was trimmed by 0 bases and V by 3 bases; bases with no gene match: 6. Germline V gives CDR1 LNHNV, CDR2 YYDKDF (reference sequence). CDR3 bases: TGTGCCACCAGCAGCCCTAGCGGATCTAGCACAGATACGCAGTATTTT. Its translation: CATSSPSGSSTDTQYF.

V usage is TRBV7-9 and J usage is TRBJ2-1, with 7 bases fitting TRBD2. This CDR3 contains 15 residues. Trimming cost V 2 bases and J 5 bases; bases outside gene matches: 6. In germline, CDR1 is SEHNR, CDR2 FQNEAQ (reference sequence). The DNA for the CDR3 is TGTGCCAGCAGCTTATCGGGAGGAACCCACAATGAGCAGTTCTTC. It is translated as CASSLSGGTHNEQFF.

V and J are TRBV2 and TRBJ2-2; TRBD2 aligns across 10 bases. This CDR3 spans 18 amino acids. Losses at the gene ends were 1 base for V and 0 bases for J; bases not matched to a gene: 5. Per the germline V gene, CDR1 is SNHLY and CDR2 is FYNNEI. CDR3 nucleotide sequence: TGTGCCAGCAGTGAAGGTCGACTAGCGGGCCCGAACACCGGGGAGCTGTTTTTT. Residues: CASSEGRLAGPNTGELFF.

The chain is built from TRBV5-1 and TRBJ2-1, with D maybe TRBD2 (6 bases). Germline V gives CDR1 SGHRS, CDR2 YFSETQ. The CDR3 is 15 amino acids. Trimming shortened V by 1 base and J by 7 bases, and 15 bases separated the two germline ends. CDR3 sequence: CASSLSHLAANEQFF. The CDR3, as DNA: TGCGCCAGCAGCTTGAGCCATTTAGCGGCAAATGAGCAGTTCTTC. Drawing the rest from reference TRBV5-1 and TRBJ2-1, the complete variable domain is KAGVTQTPRYLIKTRGQQVTLSCSPISGHRSVSWYQQTPGQGLQFLFEYFSETQRNKGNFPGRFSGRQFSNSRSEMNVSTLELGDSALYLCASSLSHLAANEQFFGPGTRLTVL.

This chain joins TRBV30 and TRBJ2-3; 13 bases match TRBD2. V trimming: 6 bases; J trimming: 5 bases; junction bases outside the gene matches: 5. CDR1 is GTSNPN, CDR2 SVGIG, per germline (reference sequence). This CDR3 comprises 14 residues. The CDR3 is CACSLAGGGDTQYF. The CDR3 nucleotides are TGTGCCTGTTCACTAGCGGGAGGGGGAGATACGCAGTATTTT.

In this sample, this clone turned up once. This chain uses TRBV27 with TRBJ2-1; maybe TRBD1 (5 bases). The CDR3 totals 14 residues. Germline values: CDR1 MNHEY, CDR2 SMNVEV (reference sequence). Trimming cost V 5 bases and J 4 bases, with 12 bases left between them. For the CDR3, the DNA is TGTGCCAGCAGTCGGCTCGACAGTTACAATGAGCAGTTCTTC. This translates into CASSRLDSYNEQFF.

A single count supports this clone. The chain is built from TRBV11-2 and TRBJ2-1; the match to TRBD2 covers 12 bases. CDR1 SGHAT and CDR2 FQNNGV come from the germline V gene. V gave up 5 bases and J gave up 5 bases; unmatched junction bases: 1. This CDR3 contains 14 residues. CDR3 sequence reads: CASSLAGGNNEQFF. The CDR3 region has the DNA TGTGCCAGCAGCCTAGCGGGAGGGAACAATGAGCAGTTCTTC.

The V call is TRBV6-5, the J call TRBJ1-5; D unclear. CDR1 is MNHEY and CDR2 is SVGAGI in the germline V gene. CDR3 length: 14 amino acids. Trimming took off 0 bases at V and 0 bases at J, with 3 bases between the two ends. The DNA of the CDR3 is TGTGCCAGCAGTTACTCGAGTAGCAATCAGCCCCAGCATTTT. Translation: CASSYSSSNQPQHF.

This chain uses TRBV10-3 with TRBJ1-5; D is uncertain. V gave up 0 bases and J gave up 5 bases, with 8 bases separating them. The V gene's germline CDR1 is ENHRY and CDR2 SYGVKD. This CDR3 has 14 residues. DNA of the CDR3: TGTGCCATCAGTGAGTCTATAGAGTATCAGCCCCAGCATTTT. This gives the protein CAISESIEYQPQHF.

The chain couples TRBV27 to TRBJ1-1; 8 bases agree with TRBD1. V lost 6 bases and J lost 6; bases outside the gene matches: 9. This CDR3 region has 14 residues. Germline CDR1 reads MNHEY; CDR2 reads SMNVEV (reference sequence). CDR3 in amino acids: CASSTGTGAPEAFF. CDR3 DNA sequence: TGTGCCAGCAGCACCGGGACAGGTGCACCTGAAGCTTTCTTT.

This clone was counted once. The rearrangement links TRBV28 to TRBJ2-3; D is unclear. The germline gives CDR1 MDHEN, CDR2 SYDVKM. CDR3 length equals 14 residues. V was shortened by 3 bases and J by 2 bases, with 9 bases between the two germline ends. CDR3 sequence (DNA): TGTGCCAGCAGTTTGCGGTTACCCACAGATACGCAGTATTTT. It yields the protein CASSLRLPTDTQYF.

The V call is TRBV2, the J call TRBJ1-2; a weak D match, TRBD1 (5 bases). Between the trimmed V and J ends, which lost 9 bases and 4 bases, there was a span of 9 bases. The CDR3 consists of 11 residues. Germline CDR1 reads SNHLY; CDR2 reads FYNNEI. As DNA, the CDR3 is TGTGCCAGGCAGGGATTCTATGGCTACACCTTC. It yields the protein CARQGFYGYTF.

The chain employs TRBV5-1 and TRBJ1-1; 7 bases are shared with TRBD1. J gave up 0 bases and V 4 bases, and 6 bases lay outside the gene matches. Germline values: CDR1 SGHRS, CDR2 YFSETQ. The length of the CDR3 is 15 residues. Written as DNA, the CDR3 is TGCGCCAGCAGCGAGGCACAGGGGATGAACACTGAAGCTTTCTTT. The encoded protein is CASSEAQGMNTEAFF.

V gene TRBV9 combines with J gene TRBJ2-5; 11 nucleotides match TRBD2. With 0 bases clipped from V and 4 bases from J, the junction kept 5 bases outside the gene matches. CDR1 and CDR2 from the germline V gene are SGDLS and YYNGEE. The CDR3 has 16 amino acids. The CDR3: CASSVGLAGGRETQYF. In DNA, the CDR3 is TGTGCCAGCAGCGTAGGTCTAGCGGGAGGACGAGAGACCCAGTACTTC.